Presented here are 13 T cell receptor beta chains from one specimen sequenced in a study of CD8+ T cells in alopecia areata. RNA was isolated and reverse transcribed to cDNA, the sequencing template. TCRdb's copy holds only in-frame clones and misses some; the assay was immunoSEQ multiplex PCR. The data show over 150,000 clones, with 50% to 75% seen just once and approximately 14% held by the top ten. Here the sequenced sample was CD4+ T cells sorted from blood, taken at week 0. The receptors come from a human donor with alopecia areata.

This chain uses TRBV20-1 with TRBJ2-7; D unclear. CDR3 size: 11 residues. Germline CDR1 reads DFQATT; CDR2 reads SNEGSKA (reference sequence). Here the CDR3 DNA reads TGCAGCGCCAAGGGCACCTACGAGCAGTACTTC. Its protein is CSAKGTYEQYF.

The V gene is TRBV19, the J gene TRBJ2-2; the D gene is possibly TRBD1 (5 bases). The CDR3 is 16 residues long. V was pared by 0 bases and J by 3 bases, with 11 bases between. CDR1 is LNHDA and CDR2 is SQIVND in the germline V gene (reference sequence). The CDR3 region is CASSIDQAGYTGELFF. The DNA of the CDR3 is TGTGCCAGTAGTATAGATCAGGCAGGGTACACCGGGGAGCTGTTTTTT.

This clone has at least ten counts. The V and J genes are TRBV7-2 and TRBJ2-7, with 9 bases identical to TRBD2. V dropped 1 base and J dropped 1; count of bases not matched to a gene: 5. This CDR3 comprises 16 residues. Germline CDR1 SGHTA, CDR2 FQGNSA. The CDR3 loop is CASSLEGTSSSYEQYF. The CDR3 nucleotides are TGTGCCAGCAGCTTAGAGGGGACTAGCAGTTCCTACGAGCAGTACTTC.

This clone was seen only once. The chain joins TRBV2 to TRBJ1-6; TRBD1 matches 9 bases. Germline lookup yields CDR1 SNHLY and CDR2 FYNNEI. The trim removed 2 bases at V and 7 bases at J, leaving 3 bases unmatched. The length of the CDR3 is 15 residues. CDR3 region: CASSERTGENSPLHF. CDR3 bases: TGTGCCAGCAGTGAAAGGACAGGGGAGAATTCACCCCTCCACTTT.

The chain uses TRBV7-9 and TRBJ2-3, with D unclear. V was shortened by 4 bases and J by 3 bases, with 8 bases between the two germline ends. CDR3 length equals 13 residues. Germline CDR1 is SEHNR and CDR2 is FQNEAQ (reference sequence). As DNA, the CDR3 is TGTGCCAGCAGCTCTATCGGAACAGATACGCAGTATTTT. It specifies CASSSIGTDTQYF.

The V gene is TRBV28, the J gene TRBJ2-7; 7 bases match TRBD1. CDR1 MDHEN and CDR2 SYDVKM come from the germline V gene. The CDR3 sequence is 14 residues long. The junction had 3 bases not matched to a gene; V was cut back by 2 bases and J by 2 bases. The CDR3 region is CASSLTQGAYEQYF. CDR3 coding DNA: TGTGCCAGCAGTTTAACGCAGGGGGCCTACGAGCAGTACTTC.

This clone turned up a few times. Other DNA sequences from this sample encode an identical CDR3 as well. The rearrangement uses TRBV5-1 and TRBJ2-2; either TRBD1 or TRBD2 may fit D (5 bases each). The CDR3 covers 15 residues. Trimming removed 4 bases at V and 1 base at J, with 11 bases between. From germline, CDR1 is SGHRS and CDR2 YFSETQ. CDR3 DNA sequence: TGCGCCAGCAGCGTCGGGACCGTGAACACCGGGGAGCTGTTTTTT. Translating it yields CASSVGTVNTGELFF.

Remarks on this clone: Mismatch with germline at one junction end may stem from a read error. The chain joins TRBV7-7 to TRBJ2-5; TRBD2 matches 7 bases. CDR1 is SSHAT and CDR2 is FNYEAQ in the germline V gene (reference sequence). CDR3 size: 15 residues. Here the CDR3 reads CASSLERLAGETQYF. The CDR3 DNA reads TGTGCTAGCAGCTTAGAGCGACTAGCCGGGGAGACCCAGTACTTC.

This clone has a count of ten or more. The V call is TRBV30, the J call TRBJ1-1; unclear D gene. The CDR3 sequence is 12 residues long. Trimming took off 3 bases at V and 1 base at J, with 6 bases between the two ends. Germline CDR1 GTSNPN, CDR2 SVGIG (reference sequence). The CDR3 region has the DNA TGTGCCTGGAGATGGCAGAACACTGAAGCTTTCTTT. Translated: CAWRWQNTEAFF.

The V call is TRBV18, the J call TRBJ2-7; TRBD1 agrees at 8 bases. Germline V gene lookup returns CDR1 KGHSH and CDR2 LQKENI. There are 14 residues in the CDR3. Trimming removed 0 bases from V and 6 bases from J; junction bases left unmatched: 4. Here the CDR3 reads CASSPPGTGREQYF. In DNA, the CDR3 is TGTGCCAGCTCACCACCGGGGACAGGACGCGAGCAGTACTTC.

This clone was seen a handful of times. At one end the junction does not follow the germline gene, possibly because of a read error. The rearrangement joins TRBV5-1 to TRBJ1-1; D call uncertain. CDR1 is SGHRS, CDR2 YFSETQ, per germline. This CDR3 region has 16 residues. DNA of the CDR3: TGCGCCAGCAGGTTGGGCGTATGGAACATGAACACTGAAGCTTTCTTT. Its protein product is CASRLGVWNMNTEAFF.

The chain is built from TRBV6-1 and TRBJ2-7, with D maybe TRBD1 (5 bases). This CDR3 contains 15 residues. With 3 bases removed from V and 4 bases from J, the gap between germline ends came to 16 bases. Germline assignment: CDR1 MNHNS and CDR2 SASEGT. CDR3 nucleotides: TGTGCCAGCAGTGAGGAGTTGACAGCAGTTTACGAGCAGTACTTC. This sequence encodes CASSEELTAVYEQYF.

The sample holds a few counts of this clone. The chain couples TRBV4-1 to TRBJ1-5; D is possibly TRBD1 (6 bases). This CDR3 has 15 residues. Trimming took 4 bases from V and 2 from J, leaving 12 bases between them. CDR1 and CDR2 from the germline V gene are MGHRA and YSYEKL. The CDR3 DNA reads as TGCGCCAGCAGCCCGGGAGGGGGTCGCAATCAGCCCCAGCATTTT. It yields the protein CASSPGGGRNQPQHF.